A selection of T cell receptor beta chains follows, all from one sample in a study of Ad26.COV2.S vaccination and SARS-CoV-2 variants. Using immunoSEQ multiplex PCR, the repertoire was profiled, and TCRdb retains in-frame clones only, with some absent. Of some 350,000 clones listed, roughly 90% are singletons. This specimen consisted of peripheral blood, obtained in a trial of Ad26.COV2.S vaccine versus placebo. These receptors all stem from a person aged 18 to 59 who received the Ad26.COV2.S COVID-19 vaccine or a placebo. The CDR3 runs from the conserved cysteine through the conserved F or W. The D gene is left open where the match is weak. Clone sizes are given selectively: once, few, many, or a class where the clone is expanded.

v_call,clone_size,d_call,j_call,cdr3_aa,cdr3_nt
TRBV7-8,.,TRBD2,TRBJ2-1,CASSLVREAGNEQFF,TGTGCCAGCAGCTTAGTGCGGGAGGCTGGGAATGAGCAGTTCTTC
TRBV7-9,.,.,TRBJ2-3,CASSSWGTDTQYF,TGTGCCAGCAGCTCTTGGGGCACAGATACGCAGTATTTT
TRBV10-3,.,.,TRBJ2-1,CAISESQGGGNEQFF,TGTGCCATCAGTGAGTCCCAGGGTGGGGGCAATGAGCAGTTCTTC
TRBV19,.,TRBD2,TRBJ2-1,CASDQAGGGFYNEQFF,TGTGCCAGTGATCAAGCGGGAGGGGGGTTCTACAATGAGCAGTTCTTC
TRBV11-2,.,.,TRBJ1-1,CASSRDLESTEAFF,TGTGCCAGCAGCCGGGACTTAGAGAGTACTGAAGCTTTCTTT
TRBV2,.,.,TRBJ1-1,CASLVGWARMNTEAFF,TGTGCCAGCCTCGTAGGGTGGGCACGTATGAACACTGAAGCTTTCTTT
TRBV5-4,.,TRBD1,TRBJ1-2,CASSLAGTGGNGYTF,TGTGCCAGCAGCTTGGCCGGGACAGGGGGCAATGGCTACACCTTC
TRBV6-2/TRBV6-3,.,TRBD2,TRBJ2-7,CASSYHRVRDSGRFYEQYF,TGTGCCAGCAGTTACCACCGGGTACGGGATAGCGGGAGGTTCTACGAGCAGTACTTC
TRBV4-2,.,.,TRBJ1-5,CASSQGRGFQPQHF,TGTGCCAGCAGCCAAGGGCGTGGGTTTCAGCCCCAGCATTTT
TRBV11-2,.,.,TRBJ2-3,CASSLQGLAVTDTQYF,TGTGCCAGCAGCCTACAGGGTCTAGCGGTGACAGATACGCAGTATTTT
TRBV13,.,.,TRBJ1-2,CASSFTVPAGSYGYTF,TGTGCCAGCAGCTTTACGGTCCCCGCCGGAAGCTATGGCTACACCTTC
TRBV19,.,.,TRBJ1-1,CASSISENTEAFF,TGTGCCAGTAGTATCTCGGAGAACACTGAAGCTTTCTTT
TRBV7-2,.,.,TRBJ2-3,CASSSRAPRGGDTQYF,TGTGCCAGCAGCTCCCGGGCCCCCCGGGGAGGAGATACGCAGTATTTT
TRBV29-1,.,.,TRBJ2-2,CSAHSLHGGELFF,TGCAGCGCCCACAGTTTACACGGCGGGGAGCTGTTTTTT
TRBV6-5,.,TRBD1,TRBJ1-5,CASSQGEFNQPQHF,TGTGCCAGCAGCCAGGGGGAATTCAATCAGCCCCAGCATTTT
TRBV5-5,once,TRBD1,TRBJ1-1,CASSLRRQGGKTEAFF,TGTGCCAGCAGCCTCAGACGACAGGGAGGGAAGACTGAAGCTTTCTTT
TRBV27,once,TRBD1,TRBJ2-2,CASSFDRVGELFF,TGTGCCAGCAGTTTTGACAGGGTCGGGGAGCTGTTTTTT
TRBV11-2,.,TRBD2,TRBJ2-3,CASSPAGTSSTDTQYF,TGTGCCAGCAGCCCAGCAGGGACTAGCAGCACAGATACGCAGTATTTT
TRBV5-4,.,.,TRBJ2-2,CASSFPDTGELFF,TGTGCCAGCAGCTTCCCAGACACCGGGGAGCTGTTTTTT
TRBV7-9,.,.,TRBJ1-1,CASSLGFLNTEAFF,TGTGCCAGCAGCTTAGGATTTTTGAACACTGAAGCTTTCTTT